The clone carrying this T cell receptor (beta chain) has a single count. Deletions cut 0 bases from V and 5 bases from J, with 11 bases between. The CDR3 runs 15 residues. CDR1 and CDR2 (germline): SGHAT, FQNNGV. These data are taken from a study of blood T cell repertoires in COVID-19. Study overall: Material from acute and convalescent COVID-19 was sourced from the United States, Italy and Spain. T cells, B-cell-depleted T cells, or PBMCs provided the cDNA or gDNA that served as material.

Per the original methods: Quantification of nucleated cells was approximated via reference gene primer amplification. Libraries were prepared by immunoSEQ multiplex PCR; TCRdb keeps only in-frame clonotypes and omits some of them. Clonal size and the V and J genes are those of that table, whereas D and trimming came from the DNA. This sample has some 200,000 clones, with around 86% found just once. This chain links TRBV11-2 with TRBJ1-5, with D perhaps matching TRBD1 (6 bases). The sequenced material came from peripheral blood. The sequence was collected from an elderly woman in a cohort sampled during active or convalescent COVID-19. The CDR3 region is CASSLDGKGDQPQHF. Here the CDR3 DNA reads TGTGCCAGCAGCTTAGACGGGAAGGGGGATCAGCCCCAGCATTTT.